This TCR beta chain was sequenced in a study of neurological immune-mediated disorders. Maryland, USA blood bank volunteers served as healthy controls. Broader study findings: HTLV-1-associated myelopathy had the most TCR clonal expansion, and multiple sclerosis had the least, less than healthy controls. Because no CDR3 amino acid sequences were shared across subjects by expanded clones, private repertoires were suggested in all groups.

This clonotype was counted ten times or more. The antigen is not known. V was pared by 7 bases and J by 2 bases, with 12 bases between. This CDR3 spans 15 amino acids. Template-switch 5'RACE cDNA synthesis added a 10-nucleotide unique molecular identifier. TCRdb analysed the 5' RACE reads with MiXCR anew, one entry per CDR3 protein. Of some 29,000 distinct CDR3 sequences in the sample, around an eighth were seen once. The sample taken for sequencing was PBMCs. This sequence was found in a woman aged 60-75 years in good health. The V and J genes are TRBV12-3 or TRBV12-4 and TRBJ2-6; tentative D call: TRBD2 (6 bases). Here the CDR3 reads CASTPGGAGANVLTF. In DNA, the CDR3 is TGTGCCAGCACCCCTGGCGGGGCTGGGGCCAACGTCCTGACTTTC.